Reported below is one TCR beta chain. The target antigen is unknown. This record belongs to a study of shared clonotypes between healthy human individuals. In the study overall: Each donor had three CD4 naive, three CD4 memory, two CD8 naive and one CD8 memory plate. The study, taken as a whole, reports: A handful of donors shared 5% to 5.5% of their naive CD4 clonotypes.

The CDR3 is 14 residues long. Germline V gene data show CDR1 as SGHRS and CDR2 as YFSETQ. Unmatched junction bases numbered 1, after V lost 5 bases and J lost 0 bases. About 30,000 T cell genomes, or roughly 200 ng DNA, went into the sorted-subset replicate PCRs. Sequenced by immunoSEQ multiplex PCR; TCRdb stores in-frame clones only, minus some. The sample consists of about 2.4 million clones, more than 85% of them appearing once. The sequencing sample was made of naive CD4+ T cells from PBMCs. Sample subset: CD45RA+ positively selected. The source of this sequence is a man aged 18 to 30 in good health. Some clones in this sample may be carry-over from other donors' samples. The V and J genes are TRBV5-1 and TRBJ2-2; TRBD2 agrees at 7 bases. The CDR3, as DNA: TGCGCCAGCAGGGGAGGGCCGAACACCGGGGAGCTGTTTTTT. This sequence encodes CASRGGPNTGELFF.